This T cell receptor (beta chain) originates from a study of CD8 T cells in ankylosing spondylitis. Quantitative molecular-barcoded 5'-RACE generated the TCR beta libraries. TCRdb redid the calling of the 5' RACE reads with MiXCR, one entry per CDR3 protein. The sample yields approximately 140,000 distinct CDR3 sequences, around two fifths seen once. This clonotype counts as medium-sized. This TCR was sampled from a male donor with ankylosing spondylitis. Source material: synovial fluid, either unsorted or a sorted T cell fraction (not recorded which).

CDR3 sequence (DNA): TGCAGTGCGGAAGCAACTAGCGTTGGCACCGGGGAGCTGTTTTTT. Amino acid sequence: CSAEATSVGTGELFF. The J gene is TRBJ2-2, the V gene TRBV20-1; 7 nucleotides align to TRBD2. Trimming removed 6 bases from V and 4 bases from J; junction bases left unmatched: 11. The CDR3 covers 15 residues. Germline values: CDR1 DFQATT, CDR2 SNEGSKA (reference sequence).